The T cell receptor (beta chain) described here comes from a study of STAT3 mutations in large granular lymphocyte leukemia. The germline V gene has CDR1 SGHVS and CDR2 FQNEAQ. J was trimmed by 4 bases and V by 5 bases; bases with no gene match: 0. The CDR3 contains 14 residues. In the case of this clone: Its antigen is not identified.

Findings and caveats of the study: Every T-cell large granular lymphocyte leukemia patient had at least one immunodominant TCR beta clonotype.

Each sample's TCRbeta library yielded on average around 42,000 productive templates. Clones were read by immunoSEQ multiplex PCR, and TCRdb kept only the in-frame ones, dropping some. The data show roughly 29,000 clones, more than 60% seen once. This TCR was recovered from a woman aged 45-65 years with T-cell large granular lymphocyte leukemia. Some clones in this sample may be carry-over from other donors' samples. Sequenced input: peripheral blood mononuclear cells. The rearrangement uses TRBV7-8 and TRBJ2-7, with 15 bases lining up with TRBD2. The CDR3 DNA sequence: TGTGCCAGCAGCGGGACTAGCGGGAGGTACGAGCAGTACTTC. This translates into CASSGTSGRYEQYF.